This is a list of T cell receptor beta chains from one sample in a study of shared clonotypes between healthy human individuals. TCRdb's table, derived via immunoSEQ multiplex PCR, lists solely in-frame clones and lacks some. The sample yields 2 million to 2.5 million clones, over 90% seen once. The sequenced material came from naive CD4+ T cells from PBMCs. The receptors shown here come from a man aged 18-30 years in good health. Some clones in this sample may be carry-over from other donors' samples. CDR3s include the opening cysteine and the closing phenylalanine or tryptophan. Fields, in order: clone size, D gene, J gene, CDR3 length, V gene, CDR3 protein, CDR3 DNA. D genes are given only for firm matches. Clone size is not always given. Where it is, it says once, few, many or a class for expanded clones.

- | - | TRBJ2-5 | 15 | TRBV5-4 | CASSLVGTKSETQYF | TGTGCCAGCAGCTTGGTTGGGACGAAATCAGAGACCCAGTACTTC
- | - | TRBJ2-5 | 13 | TRBV5-1 | CASSPGAQETQYF | TGCGCCAGCAGCCCCGGCGCCCAAGAGACCCAGTACTTC
- | TRBD1 | TRBJ1-1 | 15 | TRBV6-5 | CASYKSRTGNTEAFF | TGTGCCAGCTACAAATCAAGGACAGGGAACACTGAAGCTTTCTTT
- | - | TRBJ1-2 | 13 | TRBV6-6 | CASSYDPEDGYTF | TGTGCCAGCAGTTACGACCCCGAAGATGGCTACACCTTC
- | TRBD2 | TRBJ2-7 | 14 | TRBV9 | CASSVDRSGGEQYF | TGTGCCAGCAGCGTTGATAGGTCGGGGGGCGAGCAGTACTTC
- | TRBD2 | TRBJ2-6 | 17 | TRBV19 | CASSMTSGDSGANVLTF | TGTGCCAGTAGTATGACTAGCGGGGACTCTGGGGCCAACGTCCTGACTTTC
- | - | TRBJ2-3 | 14 | TRBV30 | CAWAGTYSTDTQYF | TGTGCCTGGGCGGGGACTTACAGCACAGATACGCAGTATTTT
- | - | TRBJ1-2 | 13 | TRBV2 | CASRRGVLYGYTF | TGTGCCAGCAGGAGGGGAGTTCTCTATGGCTACACCTTC
once | TRBD1 | TRBJ2-5 | 15 | TRBV6-5 | CASRGTGEPRETQYF | TGTGCCAGCAGGGGCACAGGGGAACCACGAGAGACCCAGTACTTC
- | - | TRBJ1-2 | 10 | TRBV28 | CASSSGIYTF | TGTGCCAGCAGTTCAGGGATCTACACCTTC
once | - | TRBJ2-5 | 14 | TRBV9 | CASSVRGNQETQYF | TGTGCCAGCAGCGTACGGGGAAACCAAGAGACCCAGTACTTC
- | - | TRBJ1-1 | 15 | TRBV6-5 | CASRTGHFKNTEAFF | TGTGCCAGCAGAACCGGACACTTCAAAAACACTGAAGCTTTCTTT
- | TRBD1 | TRBJ2-7 | 16 | TRBV18 | CASSPLDPTGGHEQYF | TGTGCCAGCTCCCCCCTGGATCCCACAGGGGGGCACGAGCAGTACTTC
- | TRBD1 | TRBJ2-5 | 13 | TRBV19 | CASTRTGRETQYF | TGTGCCAGTACCCGGACAGGGAGGGAGACCCAGTACTTC
- | - | TRBJ1-1 | 13 | TRBV14 | CASSLQSMGEAFF | TGTGCCAGCAGCCTTCAGAGTATGGGTGAAGCTTTCTTT
- | TRBD1 | TRBJ2-2 | 16 | TRBV9 | CASSVGQGFLTGELFF | TGTGCCAGCAGCGTCGGACAGGGCTTTCTCACCGGGGAGCTGTTTTTT
- | - | TRBJ2-7 | 16 | TRBV4-1 | CASSQGALDPGYEQYF | TGCGCCAGCAGCCAAGGTGCGCTAGACCCGGGCTACGAGCAGTACTTC
- | - | TRBJ1-5 | 17 | TRBV28 | CASSLTDSLDSNQPQHF | TGTGCCAGCAGTTTAACGGACAGCCTGGATAGCAATCAGCCCCAGCATTTT
- | TRBD2 | TRBJ2-3 | 18 | TRBV12-5 | CASGPSGTSGASTDTQYF | TGTGCTAGTGGTCCCTCGGGGACTAGCGGGGCTAGCACAGATACGCAGTATTTT
- | - | TRBJ1-1 | 12 | TRBV5-1 | CASSLETDEAFF | TGCGCCAGCAGCTTGGAAACAGACGAAGCTTTCTTT
- | - | TRBJ2-2 | 18 | TRBV19 | CASSIDLGGHKNTGELFF | TGTGCCAGTAGTATAGATCTTGGGGGCCACAAGAACACCGGGGAGCTGTTTTTT
- | TRBD2 | TRBJ2-3 | 16 | TRBV5-1 | CASSKTSGRAGDTQYF | TGCGCCAGCAGCAAGACTAGCGGGAGGGCGGGAGATACGCAGTATTTT
- | TRBD2 | TRBJ2-1 | 15 | TRBV5-1 | CASSNSGRAYNEQFF | TGCGCCAGCAGCAATAGCGGGAGAGCCTACAATGAGCAGTTCTTC
- | - | TRBJ1-5 | 17 | TRBV21-1 | CASSYSRPDSQNQPQHF | TGTGCCAGCAGCTACTCCCGGCCCGACAGCCAAAATCAGCCCCAGCATTTT
- | TRBD1 | TRBJ1-2 | 16 | TRBV7-9 | CASSLLGQGARYGYTF | TGTGCCAGCAGCCTACTGGGACAGGGGGCCCGATATGGCTACACCTTC
- | TRBD2 | TRBJ2-3 | 15 | TRBV5-8 | CASSPRLAGVDTQYF | TGTGCCAGCAGCCCCAGACTAGCGGGAGTAGATACGCAGTATTTT
- | - | TRBJ2-5 | 14 | TRBV2 | CASQSAAYQETQYF | TGTGCCAGTCAATCGGCAGCGTACCAAGAGACCCAGTACTTC
- | TRBD2 | TRBJ2-1 | 15 | TRBV4-2 | CASSRTSGDYNEQFF | TGTGCCAGCAGTCGGACTAGCGGTGATTACAATGAGCAGTTCTTC
- | - | TRBJ2-7 | 12 | TRBV28 | CASSLTGYEQYF | TGTGCCAGCAGTTTAACTGGCTACGAGCAGTACTTC
- | - | TRBJ1-3 | 15 | TRBV30 | CAWTFPARLGNTIYF | TGTGCCTGGACCTTTCCGGCCCGACTCGGAAACACCATATATTTT
- | - | TRBJ2-5 | 13 | TRBV2 | CASSEDREGTQYF | TGTGCCAGCAGCGAAGACAGGGAGGGGACCCAGTACTTC
- | - | TRBJ1-4 | 10 | TRBV29-1 | CSVANEKLFF | TGCAGCGTTGCTAATGAAAAACTGTTTTTT
once | - | TRBJ2-7 | 14 | TRBV7-2 | CASSLTGGAWEQYF | TGTGCCAGCAGCTTAACAGGGGGGGCTTGGGAGCAGTACTTC
- | - | TRBJ2-7 | 14 | TRBV11-3 | CASSLEYPVYEQYF | TGTGCCAGCAGCCTCGAGTACCCGGTCTACGAGCAGTACTTC
- | - | TRBJ1-1 | 15 | TRBV5-1 | CASSLASMGRTEAFF | TGCGCCAGCAGCTTGGCATCAATGGGGCGGACTGAAGCTTTCTTT
- | - | TRBJ2-1 | 13 | TRBV7-9 | CASSFISGNEQFF | TGTGCCAGCAGCTTCATCTCGGGAAATGAGCAGTTCTTC
- | TRBD1 | TRBJ1-1 | 11 | TRBV29-1 | CSVMTGTEAFF | TGCAGCGTCATGACAGGGACTGAAGCTTTCTTT
- | - | TRBJ2-1 | 13 | TRBV9 | CASSAQQYNEQFF | TGTGCCAGCAGCGCCCAGCAGTACAATGAGCAGTTCTTC
- | - | TRBJ2-5 | 11 | TRBV20-1 | CSATVGETQYF | TGCAGTGCGACCGTCGGGGAGACCCAGTACTTC
- | TRBD2 | TRBJ2-3 | 15 | TRBV10-3 | CAISASGGPTDTQYF | TGTGCCATCAGTGCTAGCGGGGGGCCCACAGATACGCAGTATTTT
- | - | TRBJ1-5 | 14 | TRBV27 | CASSLISVNQPQHF | TGTGCCAGCAGTCTGATCAGCGTTAATCAGCCCCAGCATTTT
- | - | TRBJ1-5 | 14 | TRBV6-5 | CASSYSGDRVSQHF | TGTGCCAGCAGTTACTCCGGAGATCGGGTGTCCCAGCATTTT
- | TRBD1 | TRBJ1-1 | 16 | TRBV10-3 | CAINPTGGGGNTEAFF | TGTGCCATCAATCCGACAGGGGGCGGTGGGAACACTGAAGCTTTCTTT
- | - | TRBJ2-6 | 16 | TRBV5-1 | CASSGNGDSGANVLTF | TGCGCCAGCAGCGGGAACGGGGACTCTGGGGCCAACGTCCTGACTTTC
- | - | TRBJ1-1 | 10 | TRBV30 | CAWSGGKAFF | TGTGCCTGGAGTGGGGGAAAAGCTTTCTTT
- | - | TRBJ1-3 | 16 | TRBV11-2 | CASSSRGTHSGNTIYF | TGTGCCAGCAGCTCCCGTGGGACTCACTCTGGAAACACCATATATTTT
few | TRBD2 | TRBJ2-5 | 14 | TRBV30 | CAWKRLGGSETQYF | TGTGCCTGGAAACGTTTGGGGGGGTCGGAGACCCAGTACTTC
once | TRBD2 | TRBJ2-7 | 13 | TRBV29-1 | CSVGGRLTYEQYF | TGCAGCGTGGGAGGGAGGCTGACCTACGAGCAGTACTTC
- | - | TRBJ2-3 | 14 | TRBV2 | CASSGTSSTDTQYF | TGTGCCAGCAGTGGGACCTCTAGCACAGATACGCAGTATTTT
- | - | TRBJ1-5 | 14 | TRBV19 | CARSGSDGNQPQHF | TGTGCCAGGAGTGGGTCCGACGGCAATCAGCCCCAGCATTTT
- | TRBD1 | TRBJ2-5 | 14 | TRBV7-9 | CASSLGTGQETQYF | TGTGCCAGCAGCTTGGGGACAGGACAAGAGACCCAGTACTTC
- | TRBD1 | TRBJ2-7 | 13 | TRBV29-1 | CSVAGTGATKQYF | TGCAGCGTTGCCGGGACAGGGGCCACCAAGCAGTACTTC
- | TRBD1 | TRBJ2-3 | 14 | TRBV28 | CASTMDREADTQYF | TGTGCCAGCACCATGGACAGGGAAGCAGATACGCAGTATTTT
- | - | TRBJ1-1 | 17 | TRBV7-3 | CASSLGQGGILNTEAFF | TGTGCCAGCAGCTTAGGCCAGGGAGGGATATTGAACACTGAAGCTTTCTTT
- | - | TRBJ1-1 | 13 | TRBV6-4 | CASSATTNTEAFF | TGTGCCAGCAGTGCGACAACGAACACTGAAGCTTTCTTT
- | - | TRBJ1-5 | 15 | TRBV7-2 | CASSPGWRSNQPQHF | TGTGCCAGCAGCCCGGGCTGGCGGTCTAATCAGCCCCAGCATTTT
- | - | TRBJ1-5 | 14 | TRBV6-1 | CASRGNWGDQPQHF | TGTGCCAGCAGGGGAAATTGGGGGGACCAGCCCCAGCATTTT
- | - | TRBJ1-2 | 14 | TRBV11-2 | CASSPGLRGYGYTF | TGTGCCAGCAGCCCGGGCCTTCGGGGATATGGCTACACCTTC
- | - | TRBJ1-5 | 13 | TRBV10-1 | CASSESGNQPQHF | TGCGCCAGCAGTGAGTCTGGCAATCAGCCCCAGCATTTT
- | - | TRBJ2-3 | 14 | TRBV28 | CASTGGVRPDTQYF | TGTGCCAGCACGGGCGGAGTCCGGCCAGATACGCAGTATTTT